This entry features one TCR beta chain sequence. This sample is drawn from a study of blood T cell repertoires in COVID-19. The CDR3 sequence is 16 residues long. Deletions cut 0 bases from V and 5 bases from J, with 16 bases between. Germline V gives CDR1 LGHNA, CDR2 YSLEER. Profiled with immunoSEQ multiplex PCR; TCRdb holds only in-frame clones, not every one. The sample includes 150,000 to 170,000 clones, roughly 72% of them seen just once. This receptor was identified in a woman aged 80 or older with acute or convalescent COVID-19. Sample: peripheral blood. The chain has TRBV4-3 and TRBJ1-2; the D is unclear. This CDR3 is CASSQERSRDWYGYTF. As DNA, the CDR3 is TGCGCCAGCAGCCAAGAAAGATCTCGGGATTGGTATGGCTACACCTTC.